The TCR beta chain under discussion was sequenced for a study of T cell responses to AZD1222 COVID-19 vaccine. Regarding the study as a whole: Along spike, vaccine-associated CD4 TCRs were found throughout, with dominance at 160-218 and 743-854. Mostly white British, mostly female donors; authors suggested clonal diversity may be underestimated.

This clone was detected only a few times. Its specificity is unknown. The assay was immunoSEQ multiplex PCR, and TCRdb's table has in-frame clones only and misses some. This table has 150,000 or so clones, 91% appearing once. The ends were cut back, 1 base at V and 3 bases at J, with 13 bases in the middle. The CDR3 contains 15 residues. Looked up from germline, CDR1 is SEHNR and CDR2 is FQNEAQ (reference sequence). This TCR was sampled from an adult who received the AZD1222 COVID-19 vaccine. The chain has TRBV7-9 and TRBJ2-7; D possibly matches TRBD1 or TRBD2 (5 bases each). Sequences were derived from peripheral blood, sampled 28 days after the second AZD1222 dose. The chain's CDR3 is CASSLGGNGGYEQYF. The CDR3 DNA follows: TGTGCCAGCAGCTTAGGGGGAAATGGGGGCTACGAGCAGTACTTC.